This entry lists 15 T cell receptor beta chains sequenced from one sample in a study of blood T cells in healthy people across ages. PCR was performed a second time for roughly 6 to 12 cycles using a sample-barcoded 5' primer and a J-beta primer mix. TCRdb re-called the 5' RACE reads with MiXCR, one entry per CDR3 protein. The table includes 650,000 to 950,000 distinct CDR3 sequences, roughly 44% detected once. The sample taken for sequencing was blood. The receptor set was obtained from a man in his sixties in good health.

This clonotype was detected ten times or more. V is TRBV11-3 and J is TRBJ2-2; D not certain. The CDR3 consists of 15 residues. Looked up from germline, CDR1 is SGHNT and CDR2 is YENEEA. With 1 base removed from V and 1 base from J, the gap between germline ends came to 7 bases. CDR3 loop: CASSLVSGNTGELFF. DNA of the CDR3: TGTGCCAGCAGCTTAGTTTCTGGGAACACCGGGGAGCTGTTTTTT.

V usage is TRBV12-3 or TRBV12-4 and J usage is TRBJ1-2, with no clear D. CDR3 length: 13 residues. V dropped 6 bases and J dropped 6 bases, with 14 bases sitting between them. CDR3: CASRIEGVHGYTF. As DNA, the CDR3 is TGTGCCAGCAGAATAGAGGGAGTGCATGGCTACACCTTC.

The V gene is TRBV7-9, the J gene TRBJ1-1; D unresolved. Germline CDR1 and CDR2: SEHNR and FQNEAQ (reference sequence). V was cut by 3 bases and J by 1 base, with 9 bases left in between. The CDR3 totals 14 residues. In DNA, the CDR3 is TGTGCCAGCAGCTTGAGTACCGGGAACACTGAAGCTTTCTTT. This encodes CASSLSTGNTEAFF.

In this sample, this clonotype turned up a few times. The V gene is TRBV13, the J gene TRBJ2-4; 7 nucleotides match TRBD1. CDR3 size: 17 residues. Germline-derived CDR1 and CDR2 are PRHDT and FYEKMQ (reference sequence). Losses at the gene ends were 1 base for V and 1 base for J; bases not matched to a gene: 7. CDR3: CASSLETGPFAKNIQYF. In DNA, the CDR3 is TGTGCCAGCAGCTTAGAGACAGGGCCGTTTGCCAAAAACATTCAGTACTTC.

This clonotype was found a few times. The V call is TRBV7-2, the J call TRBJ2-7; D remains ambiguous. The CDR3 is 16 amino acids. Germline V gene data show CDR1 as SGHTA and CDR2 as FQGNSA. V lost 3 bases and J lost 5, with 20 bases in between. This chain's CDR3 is CASSFGLPAIRNEQYF. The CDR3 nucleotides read TGTGCCAGCAGCTTTGGCCTTCCTGCCATTAGGAACGAGCAGTACTTC.

CDR3 in amino acids: CASSFDPVPNYGYTF. The CDR3 bases are TGTGCCAGCAGCTTCGACCCAGTGCCTAACTATGGCTACACCTTC. V gene TRBV7-2 combines with J gene TRBJ1-2; no clear D. CDR1 and CDR2 (germline): SGHTA, FQGNSA. The CDR3 is 15 amino acids. Between the trimmed V and J ends, which lost 3 bases and 0 bases, there was a span of 11 bases.

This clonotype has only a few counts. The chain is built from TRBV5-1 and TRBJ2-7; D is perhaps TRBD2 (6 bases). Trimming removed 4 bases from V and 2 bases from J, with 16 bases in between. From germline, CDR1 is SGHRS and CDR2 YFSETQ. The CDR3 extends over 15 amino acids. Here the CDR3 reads CASSPGAGSPYEQYF. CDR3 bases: TGCGCCAGCAGCCCCGGTGCGGGGTCTCCCTACGAGCAGTACTTC.

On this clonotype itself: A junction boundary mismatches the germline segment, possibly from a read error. The CDR3 DNA follows: TGTGCCAGCGGCTTAGATTCCACTAGCGGGGGGCTACAAGAGACCCAGTTCTTC. As protein: CASGLDSTSGGLQETQFF. The rearrangement joins TRBV7-8 to TRBJ2-1; 12 bases align to TRBD2. The CDR3 has 18 amino acids. The germline V gene has CDR1 SGHVS and CDR2 FQNEAQ. Combining the CDR3 with reference TRBV7-8 and TRBJ2-1 gives the whole variable domain GAGVSQSPRYKVAKRGQDVALRCDPISGHVSLFWYQQALGQGPEFLTYFQNEAQLDKSGLPSDRFFAERPEGSVSTLKIQRTQQEDSAVYLCASGLDSTSGGLQETQFFGPGTRLTVL.

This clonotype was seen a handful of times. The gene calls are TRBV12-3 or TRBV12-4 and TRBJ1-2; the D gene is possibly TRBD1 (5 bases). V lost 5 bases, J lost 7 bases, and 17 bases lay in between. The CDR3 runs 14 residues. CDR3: CASSRGGGPSGYTF. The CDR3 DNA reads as TGTGCCAGCAGTAGGGGCGGGGGTCCTAGTGGCTACACCTTC.

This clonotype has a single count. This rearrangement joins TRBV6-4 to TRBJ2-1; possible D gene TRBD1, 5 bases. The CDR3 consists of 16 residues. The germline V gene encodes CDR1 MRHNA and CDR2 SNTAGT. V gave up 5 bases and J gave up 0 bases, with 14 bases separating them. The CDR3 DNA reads TGTGCCAGCAGTCGCGGCTGGGGCGACTCCTACAATGAGCAGTTCTTC. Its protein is CASSRGWGDSYNEQFF.

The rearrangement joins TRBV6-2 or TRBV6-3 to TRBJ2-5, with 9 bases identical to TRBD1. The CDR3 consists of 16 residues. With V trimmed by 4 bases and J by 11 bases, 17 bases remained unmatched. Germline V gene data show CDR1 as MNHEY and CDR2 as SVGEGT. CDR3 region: CASSWDAGTGRNEQYF. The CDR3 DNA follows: TGTGCCAGCAGTTGGGACGCCGGGACAGGGCGCAATGAGCAGTACTTC.

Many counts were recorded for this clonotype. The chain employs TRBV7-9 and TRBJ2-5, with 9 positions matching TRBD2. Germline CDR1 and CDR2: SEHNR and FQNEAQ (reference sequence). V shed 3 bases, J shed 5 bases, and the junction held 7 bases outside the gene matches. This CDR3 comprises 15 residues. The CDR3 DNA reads TGTGCCAGCAGCTTGGATGGGACTAGCTGGGAGACCCAGTACTTC. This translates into CASSLDGTSWETQYF.

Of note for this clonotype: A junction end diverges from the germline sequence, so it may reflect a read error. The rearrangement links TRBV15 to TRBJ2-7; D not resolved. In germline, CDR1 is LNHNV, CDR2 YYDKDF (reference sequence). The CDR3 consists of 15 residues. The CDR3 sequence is CVTSRDRLSSYEQYF. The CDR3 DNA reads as TGTGTCACCAGCAGAGATCGCCTCAGCTCCTACGAGCAGTACTTC.

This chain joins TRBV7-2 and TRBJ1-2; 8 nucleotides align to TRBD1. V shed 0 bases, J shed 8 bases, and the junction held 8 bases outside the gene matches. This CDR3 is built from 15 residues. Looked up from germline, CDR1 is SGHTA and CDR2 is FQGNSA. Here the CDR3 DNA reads TGTGCCAGCAGCTTAGCTGGCCAGGGGGCAGGAGGCTACACCTTC. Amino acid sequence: CASSLAGQGAGGYTF.

The CDR3 loop is CASSSPSGGAETQYF. CDR3 coding DNA: TGTGCCAGCAGCTCCCCTAGCGGGGGGGCGGAGACCCAGTACTTC. This chain links TRBV7-2 with TRBJ2-5; 12 positions agree with TRBD2. Trimming at V came to 4 bases and at J to 5 bases, leaving 5 bases not matched to a gene. The CDR3 is 15 amino acids. Germline-derived CDR1 and CDR2 are SGHTA and FQGNSA. Full variable domain (missing parts from reference TRBV7-2 and TRBJ2-5): GAGVSQSPSNKVTEKGKDVELRCDPISGHTALYWYRQSLGQGLEFLIYFQGNSAPDKSGLPSDRFSAERTGGSVSTLTIQRTQQEDSAVYLCASSSPSGGAETQYFGPGTRLLVL.